This entry is about one T cell receptor beta chain. Profiling relied on immunoSEQ multiplex PCR, and the TCRdb table lists in-frame clones only, not all of them. The sample includes about 960,000 clones, roughly 72% of them seen just once. The data stem from a study of shared clonotypes between healthy human individuals. Per the germline V gene, CDR1 is MNHNS and CDR2 is SASEGT. CDR3 length equals 15 residues. With 6 bases removed from V and 7 bases from J, the gap between germline ends came to 18 bases. The V and J genes are TRBV6-1 and TRBJ1-4; D unresolved. Specimen: memory CD4+ T cells sorted from blood. As to subset: CD45RA-negative fraction. This clonotype originated in a man in his late teens or twenties in good health. CDR3 sequence reads: CASRSSTAPFEKLFF. The DNA of the CDR3 is TGTGCCAGCAGGAGTTCTACGGCCCCCTTTGAAAAACTGTTTTTT.